This TCR beta chain was retrieved from a study of cytomegalovirus exposure and HLA in healthy donors. Regarding the study as a whole: A cluster of highly shared sequence variants was likely a sequencing artifact. The later analysis indicated that the majority of CMV-associated TCR beta chains appeared HLA-restricted. Later analysis identified a missense DCLRE1C variant that was linked to TCR beta V- and J-gene trimming.

This clone was detected only a few times. Its antigen is still unknown. The PCR employed 60 Vbeta primers together with 13 Jbeta primers. TCRdb's table, derived via immunoSEQ multiplex PCR, lists solely in-frame clones and lacks some. The profile shows about 120,000 clones, around 79% of them singletons. The ends were cut back, 3 bases at V and 1 base at J, with 12 bases in the middle. CDR3 length equals 15 residues. Germline V gene sequence: CDR1 LGHNA, CDR2 YNFKEQ. This clonotype was obtained from a woman aged 40-49 years in good health and CMV-seronegative. The chain carries TRBV4-2 and TRBJ1-1; D is unclear. The sequenced sample consisted of PBMCs. As DNA, the CDR3 is TGTGCCAGCAGCCAGTTCGATGGCCCGAACACTGAAGCTTTCTTT. Its protein is CASSQFDGPNTEAFF.